The TCR beta chain described here comes from a study of blood T cell repertoires in COVID-19. Methods used by the authors: Amplification with reference gene primers provided the estimates of nucleated cell counts. Assay used: immunoSEQ multiplex PCR; TCRdb lists only in-frame clones, some missing. Clone size and V and J calls were adopted from that table, with D and trimming inferred from the DNA. The profile shows about 150,000 clones, 87% of them singletons. Per germline, CDR1 MGHDK and CDR2 SYGVNS. This CDR3 comprises 12 residues. V was pared by 6 bases and J by 7 bases, with 13 bases between. The sequence was collected from a man aged 50-60 years with active COVID-19. The chain recombines TRBV25-1 with TRBJ2-7; D is possibly TRBD2 (5 bases). The sequencing input was peripheral blood. The CDR3 sequence is CASRDLVEEQYF. The CDR3, as DNA: TGTGCCAGCAGGGACTTGGTAGAGGAGCAGTACTTC.